This TCR beta chain was sequenced during a study of T cells in Graves' hyperthyroidism and ophthalmopathy. Germline lookup yields CDR1 ENHRY and CDR2 SYGVKD. V trimming: 6 bases; J trimming: 6 bases; junction bases outside the gene matches: 1. The CDR3 covers 13 residues. Each patient was aged 18 to 65 and had newly diagnosed hyperthyroidism of under 2 months' duration. The diagnoses drew upon clinical symptoms, serum thyroxine and TRAb, thyroid ultrasound and orbital computed tomography. Amplification of TCR beta CDR3 regions was performed using RNA transcripts as template. The HTBI primer set was used in a first-round RT-PCR of the TCR CDR3. TCRdb re-derived calls from the multiplex PCR reads in MiXCR, one entry per CDR3 protein. The sample has over 45,000 distinct CDR3 sequences, 49% seen once.

This TCR derives from a woman between 50 and 59 years old with Graves' hyperthyroidism. The V gene is TRBV10-3, the J gene TRBJ1-4; 10 nucleotides agree with TRBD1. Sequenced material: peripheral blood or thyroid tissue (not recorded which). The CDR3 bases are TGTGCCATCAGGACAGGGGGCTATGAAAAACTGTTTTTT. Translation gives CAIRTGGYEKLFF.